The source of this T cell receptor (beta chain) is a study of blood T cell repertoires in COVID-19. The overall study: The United States, Italy and Spain provided the acute and convalescent COVID-19 samples. Nucleic acid was either cDNA or gDNA, and it came from T cells, B-cell-depleted T cells, or PBMCs.

Between the trimmed V and J ends, which lost 3 bases and 7 bases, there was a span of 12 bases. This CDR3 region has 13 residues. Germline V gene data show CDR1 as KGHSH and CDR2 as LQKENI. Under the authors' procedure: Amplification of reference gene primers provided the estimated nucleated cell counts. Some clones are missing from TCRdb's copy, which holds only in-frame ones; the method was immunoSEQ multiplex PCR. D and trimming were read from the DNA, whereas the V and J calls and clone size are those reported in that table. Of hundreds of thousands of clones listed, about 87% were seen once; the top ten hold approximately 6.6%.

The receptor was derived from a woman under 40 who had recovered from COVID-19. The V and J genes are TRBV18 and TRBJ1-2; D is unresolved. Sequencing was carried out using peripheral blood. As DNA, the CDR3 is TGTGCCAGCTCACCGACCGTCCTAGTTGGCTACACCTTC. This codes for CASSPTVLVGYTF.